This T cell receptor beta chain is from a study of early T cells in non-severe SARS-CoV-2 infection. Ten or more counts support this clonotype. The CDR3 is made up of 15 amino acids. Trimming left V 1 base short and J 5 bases short, with 12 bases between. Germline assignment: CDR1 SGHTA and CDR2 FQGNSA. TCRdb called the 5' RACE reads again in MiXCR, with one record for every CDR3 protein. The repertoire holds about 38,000 distinct CDR3 sequences, with roughly 4.5% as singletons. This sequence originates from an adult who was a healthcare worker with PCR-confirmed SARS-CoV-2 infection or an uninfected control (not recorded which). The specimen was whole blood. The rearrangement uses TRBV7-2 and TRBJ2-1; perhaps TRBD1 as D (5 bases). CDR3 coding DNA: TGTGCCAGCAGCTTAGGTCCGTGGGGCAACAATGAGCAGTTCTTC. Residues: CASSLGPWGNNEQFF.